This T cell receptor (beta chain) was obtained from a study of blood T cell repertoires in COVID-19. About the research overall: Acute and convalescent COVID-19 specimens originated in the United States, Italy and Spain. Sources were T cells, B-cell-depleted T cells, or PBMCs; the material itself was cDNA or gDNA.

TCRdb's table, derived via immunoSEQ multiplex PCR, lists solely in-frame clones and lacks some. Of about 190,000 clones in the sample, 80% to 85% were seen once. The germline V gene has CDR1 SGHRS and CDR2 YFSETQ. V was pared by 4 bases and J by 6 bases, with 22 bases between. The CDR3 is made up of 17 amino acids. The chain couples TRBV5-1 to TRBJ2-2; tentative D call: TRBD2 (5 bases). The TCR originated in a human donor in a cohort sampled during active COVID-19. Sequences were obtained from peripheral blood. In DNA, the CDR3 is TGCGCCAGCAGCGGACTCTATATACGACATATCCCCGGGGAGCTGTTTTTT. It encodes CASSGLYIRHIPGELFF.